These 2 T cell receptor beta chains were sequenced from one sample in a study of T cell responses to AZD1222 COVID-19 vaccine. Clones were read by immunoSEQ multiplex PCR, and TCRdb kept only the in-frame ones, dropping some. The sample lists under 150,000 clones; 92% were seen once. The material was peripheral blood, obtained 28 days after the second AZD1222 dose. These receptors were obtained from an adult who received the AZD1222 COVID-19 vaccine.

The CDR3 loop reads CASSPYATRKYGYTF. As DNA, the CDR3 is TGTGCCAGCTCACCATACGCAACGAGGAAGTATGGCTACACCTTC. The rearrangement uses TRBV18 and TRBJ1-2; D call uncertain. V lost 2 bases and J lost 5, with 15 bases in between. Per germline, CDR1 KGHSH and CDR2 LQKENI. The CDR3 extends over 15 amino acids.

This chain uses TRBV5-6 with TRBJ2-2, with 7 bases matching TRBD1. The CDR3 spans 16 residues. With V trimmed by 1 base and J by 4 bases, 7 bases remained unmatched. Germline CDR1 SGHDT, CDR2 YYEEEE. The CDR3 DNA reads TGTGCCAGCAGCTTGAAGGCTACAGGGGCCACCGGGGAGCTGTTTTTT. Amino acid sequence: CASSLKATGATGELFF.